Listed here are 17 T cell receptor beta chains from one sample, sequenced in a study of T-cell reconstitution after alpha-beta-depleted transplantation in children. The authors prepared the TCRbeta library with unique molecular identifiers. TCRdb re-called the PCR reads with MiXCR, one entry per CDR3 protein. The sample has some 530,000 distinct CDR3 sequences; approximately 12% are singletons. Sample: PBMCs from the stem cell graft donor, taken from the stem cell graft. These receptors were collected from a human donor who donated a stem cell graft to a child with combined immunodeficiency.

In this sample, this clonotype turned up a few times. The rearrangement joins TRBV14 to TRBJ2-1; TRBD2 matches at 10 bases. There are 18 residues in the CDR3. The V segment lost 5 bases and the J segment 4 bases; nucleotides outside the gene matches: 14. Per germline, CDR1 SGHDN and CDR2 FVKESK. For the CDR3, the DNA is TGTGCCAGCAGCTTATCTTTAATAGCGGGAGGTACATACAATGAGCAGTTCTTC. Protein sequence: CASSLSLIAGGTYNEQFF.

The rearrangement uses TRBV4-3 and TRBJ2-1, with 12 bases matching TRBD2. Losses at the gene ends were 3 bases for V and 10 bases for J; bases not matched to a gene: 10. Germline CDR1 and CDR2: LGHNA and YSLEER. This CDR3 has 16 amino acids. CDR3 nucleotides: TGCGCCAGCAGCCAGGATCTAGCGGGGGGGAGGAGAGAGCAGTTCTTC. It translates to CASSQDLAGGRREQFF.

The rearrangement uses TRBV6-1 and TRBJ2-2; no clear D. Germline CDR1 is MNHNS and CDR2 is SASEGT. Trimming removed 7 bases at V and 1 base at J, with 10 bases between. The CDR3 consists of 14 residues. The DNA for the CDR3 is TGTGCCAGCATTGACGGATTGAACACCGGGGAGCTGTTTTTT. Protein: CASIDGLNTGELFF.

This chain links TRBV15 with TRBJ2-1; D may be TRBD2 (5 bases). The CDR3 spans 15 residues. V was clipped by 3 bases and J by 10 bases, with 19 bases between them. Germline CDR1 is LNHNV and CDR2 is YYDKDF (reference sequence). The CDR3 reads CATSRTPLLAPEQFF. Written as DNA, the CDR3 is TGTGCCACCAGCAGGACCCCCCTTCTAGCCCCAGAGCAGTTCTTC.

This clonotype was seen a handful of times. The rearrangement uses TRBV28 and TRBJ2-5; weak D call: TRBD2 (5 bases). Germline-derived CDR1 and CDR2 are MDHEN and SYDVKM. CDR3 length: 13 amino acids. The V end was cut by 6 bases, the J end by 10 bases, with 18 bases between. The CDR3 bases are TGTGCCAGCAGAAACAGCGGTCTTCGAGACCAGTACTTC. It codes for CASRNSGLRDQYF.

The chain has TRBV7-9 and TRBJ2-1; 13 nucleotides line up with TRBD2. The CDR3 is 17 residues long. The germline CDR1 and CDR2 sequences are SEHNR and FQNEAQ (reference sequence). V trimming: 5 bases; J trimming: 5 bases; junction bases outside the gene matches: 9. DNA of the CDR3: TGTGCCAGCAGCCCTTTTTCGGGACTAGCGGGGAACAATGAGCAGTTCTTC. Its protein product is CASSPFSGLAGNNEQFF.

The chain has TRBV12-3 or TRBV12-4 and TRBJ1-1; maybe TRBD1 (6 bases). The ends were cut back, 5 bases at V and 6 bases at J, with 16 bases in the middle. This CDR3 has 14 residues. As DNA, the CDR3 is TGTGCCAGCAGTCTTCACAGGGACGGCGCTGAAGCTTTCTTT. Protein: CASSLHRDGAEAFF.

There are a few counts of this clonotype. The CDR3 DNA reads TGCAGTGCCCCGAGTGGGGGGTTAGCGGGGGGGAGTTACAATGAGCAGTTCTTC. It is translated as CSAPSGGLAGGSYNEQFF. The rearrangement uses TRBV20-1 and TRBJ2-1, with TRBD2 matching over 11 bases. Losses at the gene ends were 6 bases for V and 4 bases for J; bases not matched to a gene: 17. This CDR3 has 18 amino acids. Per the germline V gene, CDR1 is DFQATT and CDR2 is SNEGSKA (reference sequence).

This clonotype has a handful of counts. This rearrangement joins TRBV5-6 to TRBJ2-6, with D maybe TRBD1 (5 bases). The CDR3 extends over 15 amino acids. Germline CDR1 is SGHDT and CDR2 is YYEEEE. The ends were cut back, 4 bases at V and 2 bases at J, with 10 bases in the middle. CDR3 protein: CASSTRVTGANVLTF. The CDR3 coding sequence is TGTGCCAGCAGCACCAGGGTTACTGGGGCCAACGTCCTGACTTTC. Full variable domain (rest looked up from reference TRBV5-6 and TRBJ2-6): DAGVTQSPTHLIKTRGQQVTLRCSPKSGHDTVSWYQQALGQGPQFIFQYYEEEERQRGNFPDRFSGHQFPNYSSELNVNALLLGDSALYLCASSTRVTGANVLTFGAGSRLTVL.

The chain employs TRBV12-3 or TRBV12-4 and TRBJ1-5; no clear D. Trimming left V 6 bases short and J 3 bases short, with 18 bases between. The CDR3 loop spans 16 amino acids. The CDR3 bases are TGTGCCAGCAGGCTCCGCGGATCTGGATCCAATCAGCCCCAGCATTTT. Amino acids: CASRLRGSGSNQPQHF.

V gene TRBV28 combines with J gene TRBJ2-3, with D tentatively TRBD2 (5 bases). CDR1 and CDR2 (germline): MDHEN, SYDVKM. The ends were cut back, 6 bases at V and 1 base at J, with 14 bases in the middle. The CDR3 contains 15 residues. The CDR3 coding sequence is TGTGCCAGCAGCCCTCCTCCCGGGGGCACAGATACGCAGTATTTT. Amino acid sequence: CASSPPPGGTDTQYF. The complete variable domain, with remaining parts taken from reference TRBV28 and TRBJ2-3, reads DVKVTQSSRYLVKRTGEKVFLECVQDMDHENMFWYRQDPGLGLRLIYFSYDVKMKEKGDIPEGYSVSREKKERFSLILESASTNQTSMYLCASSPPPGGTDTQYFGPGTRLTVL.

There are many counts of this clonotype. The chain carries TRBV12-3 or TRBV12-4 and TRBJ2-4; 7 positions match TRBD1. The CDR3 length is 17 residues. Unmatched junction bases numbered 13, after V lost 1 base and J lost 7 bases. The CDR3 region has the DNA TGTGCCAGCAGTTTAGGGTTGCCGCTAGGGGGCGGGAACATTCAGTACTTC. Translating gives CASSLGLPLGGGNIQYF.

Here the CDR3 DNA reads TGTGCCAGCACCACTGGTGTGGGTCGGACTGAAGCTTTCTTT. Its protein product is CASTTGVGRTEAFF. V is TRBV6-1 and J is TRBJ1-1; D is ambiguous. The germline V gene has CDR1 MNHNS and CDR2 SASEGT. V lost 7 bases and J 5 bases, leaving 17 bases between the germline ends. The length of the CDR3 is 14 residues.

This clonotype was counted a few times. The J gene is TRBJ2-1, the V gene TRBV4-3, with 9 positions matching TRBD1. The CDR3 has 18 residues. Trimming took 5 bases from V and 5 from J; bases not matched to a gene: 16. Germline V gene lookup returns CDR1 LGHNA and CDR2 YSLEER. CDR3 DNA: TGCGCCAGCAGCTTACACCGAGGAGGGACAGGGCCAGACAATGAGCAGTTCTTC. It specifies CASSLHRGGTGPDNEQFF.

The CDR3 loop is CSARGLAGGRFETQYF. The CDR3 nucleotides are TGCAGTGCTAGAGGACTAGCGGGAGGGAGGTTTGAGACCCAGTACTTC. The genes are TRBV20-1 and TRBJ2-5; TRBD2 matches at 14 bases. The CDR3 extends over 16 amino acids. Germline V CDR1 and CDR2: DFQATT, SNEGSKA (reference sequence). V lost 1 base to trimming and J lost 5 bases; unmatched junction nucleotides: 6.

The V gene is TRBV12-3 or TRBV12-4, the J gene TRBJ2-1, with 10 bases matching TRBD2. J was trimmed by 8 bases and V by 3 bases; bases with no gene match: 7. The CDR3 totals 15 residues. In DNA, the CDR3 is TGTGCCAGCAGTTTTGCGTCTAGCGGGAGCTATGAGCAGTTCTTC. As protein: CASSFASSGSYEQFF.

This clonotype appeared many times. This rearrangement joins TRBV9 to TRBJ1-1; no clear D. Germline-derived CDR1 and CDR2 are SGDLS and YYNGEE. V lost 0 bases and J 4 bases, leaving 7 bases between the germline ends. The CDR3 has 13 amino acids. DNA of the CDR3: TGTGCCAGCAGCGTAGTAGAGAGCACTGAAGCTTTCTTT. It encodes CASSVVESTEAFF.